The clone carrying this TCR beta chain has just one count. The data were taken from a study of blood T cell repertoires in COVID-19. In the study overall: From the United States, Italy and Spain came samples of acute and convalescent COVID-19. The analysed material was cDNA or gDNA that came from T cells, B-cell-depleted T cells, or PBMCs.

Authors' processing steps: Amplification with reference gene primers provided the estimates of nucleated cell counts. Clones were read by immunoSEQ multiplex PCR, and TCRdb kept only the in-frame ones, dropping some. That table gives V, J and clone size, and the DNA gave D and trimming. The top ten hold 3% of the sample, which has approximately 240,000 clones, around 81% seen once. Looked up from germline, CDR1 is SNHLY and CDR2 is FYNNEI. After removal of 9 bases from V and 6 bases from J, the junction contained 7 bases not matched to a gene. The CDR3 covers 13 residues. The sequencing sample was made of peripheral blood. The rearrangement joins TRBV2 to TRBJ2-1; 8 nucleotides match TRBD2. The TCR originated in a woman aged 30 to 39 who had recovered from COVID-19. The CDR3 region is CASRTSYSNEQFF. Here the CDR3 DNA reads TGTGCCAGTCGGACTAGCTATTCCAATGAGCAGTTCTTC.